Below, 14 T cell receptor beta chains from the same sample are listed, as sequenced in a study of blood T cell repertoires in COVID-19. The method was immunoSEQ multiplex PCR; TCRdb's version includes in-frame clones alone and lacks a portion of them. This repertoire shows fewer than 250,000 clones, nearly 90% found once; its top ten account for less than 15%. The material sequenced was PBMCs or T cells enriched from blood (not recorded which). The origin of the receptors is a man aged 25 to 40 who had been exposed to COVID-19.

This sequence joins TRBV6-4 and TRBJ1-5; 10 bases match TRBD1. V was pared by 9 bases and J by 0 bases, with 20 bases of the junction left unmatched. Germline assignment: CDR1 MRHNA and CDR2 SNTAGT. This CDR3 region has 20 residues. In nucleotides, the CDR3 is TGTGCCAGGCCGAGGAATAAGTGGACAGGGGGGATTTATAGCAATCAGCCCCAGCATTTT. Its translation is CARPRNKWTGGIYSNQPQHF.

CDR3 in DNA: TGTGCCAGCAGCTGGGGGGTAGAAGGGAATGAGCAGTTCTTC. It translates to CASSWGVEGNEQFF. The V gene is TRBV7-3, the J gene TRBJ2-1; D may be TRBD2 (6 bases). The V end lost 4 bases, the J end lost 7 bases, and 14 bases lay between the germline ends. Looked up from germline, CDR1 is SGHTA and CDR2 is FQGTGA. This CDR3 has 14 amino acids.

The chain recombines TRBV3-1 (or the pseudogene TRBV3-2) with TRBJ2-2, with D possibly being TRBD2 (6 bases). V lost 0 bases and J lost 7, with 9 bases in between. The CDR3 extends over 14 amino acids. Germline CDR1 is LGHDT and CDR2 is YNNKEL (reference sequence). DNA for the CDR3: TGTGCCAGCAGCCAAGATCCGGGAGTCGGGGAGCTGTTTTTT. This encodes CASSQDPGVGELFF.

This clone has a single count. J is TRBJ2-4 and V is TRBV10-3; no definite D call. The germline gives CDR1 ENHRY, CDR2 SYGVKD. The CDR3 is 16 amino acids. V was shortened by 9 bases and J by 2 bases, with 20 bases between the two germline ends. CDR3 nucleotide sequence: TGTGCCATATCAACCAGGTTTCAGGATCCCAAAAACATTCAGTACTTC. Its protein product is CAISTRFQDPKNIQYF.

The chain links TRBV2 to TRBJ2-7, with D possibly being TRBD2 (5 bases). The V gene's germline CDR1 is SNHLY and CDR2 FYNNEI. V lost 7 bases to trimming and J lost 3 bases, with 16 bases between them. The CDR3 covers 14 residues. Here the CDR3 reads CASIGPTRLYEQYF. In DNA, the CDR3 is TGTGCCAGCATCGGACCAACTAGACTCTACGAGCAGTACTTC.

The chain uses TRBV2 and TRBJ2-7; 11 bases are a match to TRBD1. Germline-derived CDR1 and CDR2 are SNHLY and FYNNEI. Trimming at V came to 1 base and at J to 0 bases, leaving 8 bases not matched to a gene. This CDR3 has 18 amino acids. This chain's CDR3 is CASSEVGTGGMSSYEQYF. The CDR3 coding sequence is TGTGCCAGCAGTGAAGTAGGGACAGGGGGAATGAGCTCCTACGAGCAGTACTTC.

Points on this clone: Other nucleotide sequences in the sample specify the same CDR3. The chain carries TRBV6-5 and TRBJ1-2; maybe TRBD1 (5 bases). From germline, CDR1 is MNHEY and CDR2 SVGAGI. The CDR3 runs to 14 residues. Trimming stripped 0 bases from V and 2 bases from J, with 7 bases between. CDR3 bases: TGTGCCAGCAGTTACTCGAGACAGAACTATGGCTACACCTTC. Protein sequence: CASSYSRQNYGYTF.

V is TRBV7-2 and J is TRBJ1-1, with 10 bases that match TRBD1. Trimming removed 3 bases from V and 3 bases from J; junction bases left unmatched: 4. The CDR3 has 15 residues. CDR1 and CDR2 from the germline V gene are SGHTA and FQGNSA. The CDR3 region is CASSFSGQGDTEAFF. The CDR3 DNA is TGTGCCAGCAGCTTCTCAGGACAGGGGGACACTGAAGCTTTCTTT.

The chain couples TRBV5-4 to TRBJ1-1; 8 positions match TRBD1. V shed 3 bases and J 1 base; nucleotides not matched to a gene: 2. This CDR3 has 14 amino acids. In germline, CDR1 is SGHNT, CDR2 YYREEE (reference sequence). The DNA of the CDR3 is TGTGCCAGCAGCTCGGGACAGGAGAACACTGAAGCTTTCTTT. Protein sequence: CASSSGQENTEAFF. The entire variable domain, with the rest obtained from reference TRBV5-4 and TRBJ1-1, is as follows: ETGVTQSPTHLIKTRGQQVTLRCSSQSGHNTVSWYQQALGQGPQFIFQYYREEENGRGNFPPRFSGLQFPNYSSELNVNALELDDSALYLCASSSGQENTEAFFGQGTRLTVV.

The chain employs TRBV9 and TRBJ2-3; TRBD2 agrees at 8 bases. The germline V gene has CDR1 SGDLS and CDR2 YYNGEE. The junction had 0 bases not matched to a gene; V was cut back by 0 bases and J by 0 bases. The CDR3 runs 15 residues. As DNA, the CDR3 is TGTGCCAGCAGCGTAGGGACTAGCAGCACAGATACGCAGTATTTT. Translating it yields CASSVGTSSTDTQYF.

The V gene is TRBV3-1 (or the pseudogene TRBV3-2), the J gene TRBJ2-6; unclear D gene. The ends were cut back, 1 base at V and 2 bases at J, with 12 bases in the middle. The CDR3 has 17 residues. The germline V gene has CDR1 LGHDT and CDR2 YNNKEL (reference sequence). The chain's CDR3 is CASSQATGRAGANVLTF. As DNA, the CDR3 is TGTGCCAGCAGCCAAGCTACTGGGCGTGCTGGGGCCAACGTCCTGACTTTC.

This clone was counted once. The gene calls are TRBV4-2 and TRBJ1-5; D is ambiguous. This CDR3 region has 18 residues. The germline V and J ends were trimmed by 0 bases and 0 bases, with 15 bases remaining between them. CDR1 is LGHNA and CDR2 is YNFKEQ in the germline V gene. The CDR3: CASSQDFPPGYSNQPQHF. DNA for the CDR3: TGTGCCAGCAGCCAAGATTTCCCGCCGGGGTATAGCAATCAGCCCCAGCATTTT.

The rearrangement joins TRBV19 to TRBJ1-2; 8 bases match TRBD1. The junction had 18 bases not matched to a gene; V was cut back by 5 bases and J by 7 bases. The CDR3 loop spans 17 amino acids. The germline V gene encodes CDR1 LNHDA and CDR2 SQIVND (reference sequence). This CDR3 is CASSSFVGTGFGSGYTF. CDR3 DNA sequence: TGTGCCAGTAGTTCTTTCGTTGGGACAGGATTCGGTAGTGGCTACACCTTC. Supplemented by reference TRBV19 and TRBJ1-2, the full variable domain reads DGGITQSPKYLFRKEGQNVTLSCEQNLNHDAMYWYRQDPGQGLRLIYYSQIVNDFQKGDIAEGYSVSREKKESFPLTVTSAQKNPTAFYLCASSSFVGTGFGSGYTFGSGTRLTVV.

In DNA, the CDR3 is TGTGCCAGCAGTGAAGGGAGAGGGTCGTATAATTCACCCCTCCACTTT. This gives the protein CASSEGRGSYNSPLHF. V and J are TRBV6-1 and TRBJ1-6, with no clear D. This CDR3 comprises 16 residues. Trimming stripped 1 base from V and 4 bases from J, with 11 bases between. In germline, CDR1 is MNHNS, CDR2 SASEGT.